A selection of T cell receptor beta chains follows, all from one sample in a study of spatial heterogeneity in lung cancer. TCRdb re-called the 5' RACE reads with MiXCR, one entry per CDR3 protein. The sample carries tens of thousands of distinct CDR3 sequences, less than 15% recorded once. The input for sequencing was PBMCs, taken at surgery. The receptor set was obtained from a male donor with early-stage non-small cell lung cancer. Both conserved end residues are part of each CDR3.

CDR3: CSALAGSTDTQYF
V: TRBV29-1
J: TRBJ2-3

CDR3: CSAAFVRDYEQYF
V: TRBV20-1
J: TRBJ2-7

CDR3: CASSVGGGAWTEAFF
V: TRBV9
J: TRBJ1-1

CDR3: CASSHSLSTEAFF
V: TRBV14
J: TRBJ1-1

CDR3: CASKRGRTETQYF
V: TRBV28
J: TRBJ2-5

CDR3: CASSQDQWTGPYEQFF
V: TRBV4-3
J: TRBJ2-1

CDR3: CASSLAGVETQYF
V: TRBV27
J: TRBJ2-5

CDR3: CASSRRGSDGYTF
V: TRBV14
J: TRBJ1-2

CDR3: CASSMGHETQYF
V: TRBV11-1
J: TRBJ2-5

CDR3: CASSLHRTGENTEAFF
V: TRBV6-2/TRBV6-3
J: TRBJ1-1

CDR3: CASSLEIEPYERYF
V: TRBV5-1
J: TRBJ2-7

CDR3: CASSLDTQETQYF
V: TRBV5-1
J: TRBJ2-5

CDR3: CASSQDRDRNQETQYF
V: TRBV4-3
J: TRBJ2-5

CDR3: CASSRPRHQETQYF
V: TRBV19
J: TRBJ2-5

CDR3: CASSLDLRSTETQYF
V: TRBV25-1
J: TRBJ2-5

CDR3: CARSLKAGNSYEQYF
V: TRBV5-3
J: TRBJ2-7

CDR3: CASSTGSFTGELFF
V: TRBV7-9
J: TRBJ2-2

CDR3: CASSLLTKTGMNTGELFF
V: TRBV5-1
J: TRBJ2-2

CDR3: CASRRVARQTQYF
V: TRBV28
J: TRBJ2-5

CDR3: CASSPIGGYEQYF
V: TRBV9
J: TRBJ2-7

CDR3: CASSQGAAKAFF
V: TRBV4-2
J: TRBJ1-1

CDR3: CASSLLPGRGGSPLHF
V: TRBV5-5
J: TRBJ1-6

CDR3: CASSGGVVNEQFF
V: TRBV2
J: TRBJ2-1

CDR3: CASKLAGQMSTDTQYF
V: TRBV6-5
J: TRBJ2-3

CDR3: CASSPKQLSTDTQYF
V: TRBV18
J: TRBJ2-3

CDR3: CAISATGRNYGYTF
V: TRBV10-3
J: TRBJ1-2

CDR3: CASRDSPHSVSGELFF
V: TRBV2
J: TRBJ2-2

CDR3: CASSLAGTEAYEQYF
V: TRBV7-2
J: TRBJ2-7

CDR3: CASSVGLVAETQYF
V: TRBV12-3/TRBV12-4
J: TRBJ2-5

CDR3: CASSLYRESANEKLFF
V: TRBV12-3/TRBV12-4
J: TRBJ1-4

CDR3: CASSSPSGELFF
V: TRBV6-5
J: TRBJ2-2

CDR3: CASSIVPGAQPQHF
V: TRBV19
J: TRBJ1-5

CDR3: CASSLSWGNAETQYF
V: TRBV28
J: TRBJ2-5

CDR3: CASRDRLAGSGTQYF
V: TRBV6-2/TRBV6-3
J: TRBJ2-5

CDR3: CASRLFGAREQFF
V: TRBV14
J: TRBJ2-1

CDR3: CASRASGTSSNEQFF
V: TRBV7-9
J: TRBJ2-1

CDR3: CASSYSHAARVYEQYF
V: TRBV6-5
J: TRBJ2-7

CDR3: CASSLEVLTGELFF
V: TRBV7-2
J: TRBJ2-2

CDR3: CSARVTGTGKRVGYTF
V: TRBV20-1
J: TRBJ1-2